This T cell receptor beta chain was sequenced in a study of CD4 T cells in relation to SARS-CoV-2 and coronaviruses. The wider study: After around 10 days of antigen culture, PBMC TCR beta CDR3s were sequenced.

The protocol was immunoSEQ multiplex PCR, while the TCRdb copy is restricted to in-frame clones and leaves out a portion. The profile shows around 28,000 clones, around 80% of them singletons. This clone was counted a single time. What it recognizes is unknown. The material sequenced was memory CD4+ T cells from PBMCs, cultured in vitro. The TCR was taken from an adult with COVID-19.

CDR3 amino acids: CASSNEMDRDREAFF. Written as DNA, the CDR3 is TGTGCCAGCAGCAACGAGATGGACAGGGACCGTGAAGCTTTCTTT. The chain links TRBV9 to TRBJ1-1; 8 bases are a match to TRBD1. The germline CDR1 and CDR2 sequences are SGDLS and YYNGEE. This CDR3 region has 15 residues. The J segment lost 7 bases and the V segment lost 4 bases, leaving 12 bases of the junction unmatched.